This entry concerns a single TCR beta chain. Which antigen it targets is not known. No much larger clone is present one base from it, and per-base qualities are unavailable. Preparation of the library involved the immunoSEQ multiplex PCR assay. For most patients, genomic DNA was isolated using the Qiagen DNeasy Blood and Tissue Kit and was shipped frozen to Adaptive Biotechnologies for TCR sequencing. Adaptive Biotechnologies carried out high-throughput TCR-beta CDR3 sequencing of genomic DNA for most patients. Per the source publication's procedure: TCR sequencing data were retrieved from Adaptive's ImmunoSEQ software for roughly 20 patients, whereas three other patients were processed with MiXCR and VDJtools. CD4 versus CD8 sorting errors were corrected by removing sequences found in both subsets at a frequency ratio below 5:1. CDR3 nucleotide sequences shared between donor and recipient were removed because the origin of such sequences could not be assigned. To be classed as alloreactive, a clone needed at least 2-fold expansion over unstimulated cells and a minimum CFSE-low frequency of 0.002% (template counts) or 0.001% (read counts). Clones detected in sequenced pre-transplant spleen, lymph node, or MLR CFSE-low populations of the donor or recipient were defined as mappable. The cumulative frequency of alloreactive clones was calculated as a percentage of all sequences, weighted by copy number. This is the immuneACCESS table as TCRdb keeps it, with only in-frame sequences that have V and J called. A part of the clones is gone; compared with another copy, unresolved V genes explain less than half, and the rest is unexplained. Clone size and V and J calls were adopted from that table, with D and trimming inferred from the DNA. This sample lists some 82,000 clones; roughly 87% were detected once. Roughly 8% of the sample is taken by the ten largest.

The data were obtained in a study of graft-versus-host responses after intestinal transplantation (dated by TCRdb to the early 2020s). A note on the overall study: Multivisceral, liver-intestinal, or isolated intestinal transplants were received by the recipients. Donor T cell macrochimerism was defined as a peak of at least 4% donor T cells among recipient peripheral blood mononuclear cells. Alloreactive clones were identified by sequencing pre-transplant mixed lymphocyte reaction products and comparing these products with unstimulated pre-transplant donor and recipient T cells. Of the 20 to 25 intestinal transplant recipients enrolled in the cohort, one of whom was a retransplant, a few patients without pretransplant specimens were excluded. Rather than being sequenced by the commercial service, samples from a few later patients were sequenced in-house on an Illumina MiSeq and processed with MiXCR. Every recipient was given anti-thymocyte globulin induction, followed by 2 to 3 years of maintenance tacrolimus and steroids. After intestinal transplantation, graft-versus-host and host-versus-graft alloreactive T cell clones in the graft, circulation and bone marrow were tracked using bulk TCR-beta CDR3 sequencing. Points the paper makes about the study in general: In patients with donor T cell macrochimerism, the allografts had high GvH to HvG T cell clonal ratios. Early after transplant, declines in HvG clones were associated with peak levels of circulating GvH clones. GvH clones were detected in recipient bone marrow, and some appeared earlier in ileal mucosa or blood, consistent with an intestinal mucosal origin. Conclusions were limited by the relatively low number and heterogeneity of intestinal transplant patients.

From the cysteine up to the phenylalanine, the CDR3 has a length of 12 residues. Only CDR3 DNA is held: 36 bases, read in frame from base 1. Trimming costs V 3 bases and J 0 bases, and their ends lie 0 bases apart. The CDR1 and CDR2 encoded by the germline V gene are SGDLS and YYNGEE. In the paper's terms, the time point label means: cells obtained before transplantation from donor or recipient. CD3+CD4+ and CD3+CD8+ populations were FACS-sorted from unstimulated pre-transplant donor and recipient cells taken from spleen or lymph nodes. Here the sequenced sample was unstimulated CD8+ T cells sorted from spleen or lymph node cells, taken before transplant. The V gene is TRBV9 and the J gene is TRBJ2-2, with the D gene too uncertain to name. The clonotype was recovered from a human donor who was the organ donor for an intestinal transplant. The bases are TGTGCCAGCAGCGCGAACACCGGGGAGCTGTTTTTT. Its protein reads: CASSANTGELFF.